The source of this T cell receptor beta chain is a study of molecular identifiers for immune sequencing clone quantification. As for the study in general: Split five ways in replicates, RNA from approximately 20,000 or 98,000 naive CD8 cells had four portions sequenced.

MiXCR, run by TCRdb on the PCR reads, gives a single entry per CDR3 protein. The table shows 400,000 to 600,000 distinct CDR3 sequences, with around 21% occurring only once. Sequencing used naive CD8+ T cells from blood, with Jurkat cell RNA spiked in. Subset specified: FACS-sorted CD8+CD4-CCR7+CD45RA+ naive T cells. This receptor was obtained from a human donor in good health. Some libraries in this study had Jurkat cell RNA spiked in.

This CDR3 reads CASRELAAMSYEQYF. Here the CDR3 DNA reads TGTGCCAGCAGGGAACTAGCGGCCATGTCCTACGAGCAGTACTTC. V and J are TRBV2 and TRBJ2-7; 8 bases are shared with TRBD2. With 6 bases clipped from V and 1 base from J, the junction kept 8 bases outside the gene matches. This CDR3 spans 15 amino acids. Germline assignment: CDR1 SNHLY and CDR2 FYNNEI.